This record concerns one TCR beta chain sequence. The clone's antigen remains unknown. Base qualities were left out, and no much larger clone turns up one base away. The entry originates in a study of control samples from healthy donors and cancer patients (dated by TCRdb to about 2020). The library was built by means of the immunoSEQ multiplex PCR assay. As stored in TCRdb, this immuneACCESS dataset retains in-frame rearrangements with V and J assigned. A fraction of the clones does not appear; measured against another copy, unresolved V genes explain less than half of the discrepancy, and the remainder lacks a known reason. A total of 100,000 to 150,000 clones appear in this sample, around 92% of them only once. About 2.2% of the sample lies in the top ten. The germline V gene (reference sequence) sets CDR1 to LGHDT and CDR2 to YNNKEL. Inclusive of the bounding cysteine and phenylalanine, the CDR3 is 16 residues long. The CDR3 DNA has 48 bases and is translated from base 1. Ends trimmed: V by 3 bases, J by 5 bases; bases unmatched to a gene: 9.

This sequence originates from a woman aged 50 to 65 in good health. The specimen was blood. In this chain, TRBV3-1 (or the pseudogene TRBV3-2) is recombined with TRBJ2-1; 8 bases in the middle match TRBD2. The CDR3: CASSHPGLGEHNEQFF. The sequence in DNA is TGTGCCAGCAGCCACCCGGGACTAGGGGAACACAATGAGCAGTTCTTC.